The following is a T cell receptor (beta chain) sequence with its context. This clone was detected only once. Which antigen it targets is not known. There are no base qualities to consult, and no much larger clone falls within one base. The cohort consisted of 666 healthy bone marrow donors. All cohort members were sampled while nominally healthy, although unrecorded immune exposures were likely present. The donor was CMV seronegative and belonged to the group of under 400 seronegative cohort members. Every donor gave a peripheral blood sample, and the peripheral blood mononuclear cells from that sample were used for TCR beta sequencing. The Qiagen DNeasy Blood Extraction Kit was used to extract genomic DNA from the blood cell samples. The data derive from a study of cytomegalovirus exposure and HLA in healthy donors (TCRdb year 2017). Regarding the complete study: An earlier analysis of approximately 590 of the donors reported about 250 Gb of sequence data and 117 million unique TCR beta sequences from 150 million to 200 million T cells. An early release covering just under 650 HLA-typed donors comprised roughly 300 gigabases of sequencing data and approximately 85 million unique TCR sequences. Among the roughly 390 genotyped donors, 81% belonged to the genetic ancestry cluster associated with self-reported Caucasian donors. The study was designed to test whether signatures of past pathogen exposure could be identified by cataloging public T cell receptors. The study used immunosequencing to profile the T cell repertoires of several hundred subjects and linked those repertoires to cytomegalovirus serostatus. Along with the roughly 670-subject first cohort, a separate validation cohort of more than 90 different subjects was used. The study combined high-throughput TCR immunosequencing, statistical association of individual TCRs with disease status, and machine learning to predict cytomegalovirus infection status. A later analysis re-analyzed previously published TCR beta repertoires from 550 to 700 donors and added high-resolution HLA genotyping to study TCR occurrence patterns. The later analysis used no new phenotypic data to find candidate immune exposures, relying instead on TCR beta sequences and their occurrence across donors. An earlier analysis of about 620 of the donors applied high-throughput TCR beta sequencing to assess whether each TCR beta V gene segment acted as functional or pseudogenic. Donor age, sex, ethnicity and CMV serostatus were collected together with the repertoire data. Genome-wide SNP genotypes for about three fifths of the 666 donors were used in a later genetic analysis, which treated that subset as a discovery cohort. All discovery cohort repertoires had been generated on a single sequencing platform. HLA typing covered class I and class II loci at four-digit resolution. Typing coverage differed by locus: A, B, C, DRB1 and DQB1 were typed in about 629-640 donors, DQA1 in about 500, DPA1 in 600 to 610, and DPB1 in roughly 470. Because of strong linkage in the cohort, a handful of DR-DQ haplotypes were treated as single units for association and clustering. Across around 400 genotyped donors of the cohort, an average of approximately 200,000 unique TCR beta nucleotide sequences per donor were sequenced, and around 19% of those sequences were non-productive. Results the study describes overall, beyond this receptor: A later genetic analysis reported fewer N-insertions in productive TCRs among donors in an Asian-associated ancestry cluster than the roughly 700-donor mean. A later genetic analysis associated a missense DCLRE1C variant with V-gene and J-gene trimming of TCR beta chains, and an independent cohort replicated the association. While some public TCRs were present in many individuals, most TCR sequences turned up only very rarely across donors. In a later analysis, TCR association rates were found to vary across HLA loci, with the most associated TCRs seen for DRB1 alleles and the fewest for HLA-C alleles. A group of highly shared sequence variants was considered likely to be a technical artifact of the sequencing pipeline. According to a later analysis, parvovirus B19, influenza, CMV and Epstein-Barr virus appeared linked to several top co-occurrence clusters. The authors suggested that the approach could potentially be generalized to other disease states and immunological phenotypes. A further reported finding was that TCR beta sequences accurately predicted the HLA-A and HLA-B alleles for most subjects in the first cohort. Only TCR beta chains were sequenced in this cohort, and the absence of alpha or paired-chain data limited detectable features. Correlated functional status among segregating V segments might reflect linkage disequilibrium, but an unknown experimental factor could not be ruled out. A few of the identified cytomegalovirus-associated TCR beta chains were confirmed in vitro to be specific for cytomegalovirus antigens. The only immune exposure information available for the cohort was CMV serostatus. In a later analysis, HLA-associated TCR beta chains were found to be more clonally expanded and to have lower generation probabilities than equally common non-associated chains. HLA typing was unavailable for some donors at each locus, so association tests used only the typed subset. In an earlier analysis of some 500 of the donors, most TCR beta V segments appeared in productive rearrangements about 90% or about 30% of the time, broadly matching IMGT annotations. Cytomegalovirus status was reported to be diagnosed by the classifier with high specificity and sensitivity in both the original and validation cohorts. Roughly uniform sequencing depth across donors was assumed in presence/absence analyses, although this assumption may not hold. Because counts were too low, around 18 rarely observed V segments, including chromosome 9 orphons, were left out of the earlier analysis of some 600 of the donors. Strong co-occurrence of HLA alleles, especially DR and DQ, made assigning TCR associations to individual alleles difficult. At a false discovery rate of 0.05, a later analysis linked about 16,000 TCR beta sequences to specific HLA alleles. A later analysis found that most CMV-associated TCR beta chains appeared HLA-restricted, with HLA associations seemingly driven largely by CMV exposure. The study gave a list of 150 to 200 TCR beta chains associated with cytomegalovirus.

Library preparation employed the immunoSEQ multiplex PCR assay. For the multiplex PCR, a mixture combining 60 forward primers for TCR Vbeta segments and 13 reverse primers for TCR Jbeta segments was used. The CDR3 region of rearranged TCR beta genes was amplified from genomic DNA with a multiplex PCR assay. Amplified TCR beta libraries were sequenced as 87-base-pair reads on the Illumina HiSeq System. As for how the authors treated the data: In a later analysis, some 80 million unique TCR beta chains were counted across the 500 to 850 repertoires, and approximately 11 million of these chains were shared by at least two donors. A nearest-neighbor algorithm error-corrected the raw reads and collapsed the reads into unique sequences, merging closely related sequences to remove PCR and sequencing errors. CDR3 sequences were aligned to IMGT reference sequences to assign V, D and J gene segments. For a sequence to be retained, a match of at least six nucleotides to both a V gene segment and a J gene segment was required. Rearrangements were classified as productive when the CDR3 lacked stop codons and remained in frame with V and J, and all other rearrangements were classified as non-productive. Following IMGT convention, CDR3 was defined as the stretch from the second conserved V-encoded cysteine up to the conserved J-encoded phenylalanine. Sequences without an unambiguous match to a single V gene segment were excluded from the earlier analysis of a few hundred of the donors. An earlier analysis of 500 to 600 of the donors classified V segments as functional when productive rearrangements were above 56.7% and as segregating when the standard deviation between donors was above 5%. A statistical classification framework was developed to diagnose cytomegalovirus status using the catalog of TCR beta chain sequences. In a later analysis, V and J genes were assigned by comparing TCR nucleotide sequences against IMGT/GENE-DB human TR gene sequences. The TCRdist pipeline was used in a later analysis to assign CDR3 sequences and most-parsimonious VDJ recombination scenarios. A later analysis defined each TCR beta chain by its CDR3 amino acid sequence plus V-gene family, and excluded reads lacking a unique V-gene family. As a way to deal with suspected cross-contamination and a sequencing artifact, a later analysis dropped 450 to 600 nucleotide sequences that were highly shared and had low generation probability. For each public chain, a later analysis derived a clonal expansion index from normalized ranks of inferred template counts within each repertoire. In a later analysis, generation probabilities were computed with a VDJ recombination model fitted to out-of-frame rearrangements, and the resulting probabilities were checked against IGoR. In a later analysis, TCR-TCR, TCR-HLA and TCR-CMV co-occurrence was scored with hypergeometric tests, and a repertoire-size bias correction was applied to TCR pairs. A later analysis estimated false discovery rates by permuting HLA or CMV assignments 20 times. In a later analysis, co-occurring TCRs were grouped using DBSCAN, with TCRdist sequence similarity added in when clustering inside HLA-allele-positive subsets. Co-occurrence clustering excluded repertoires with fewer than 30,000 or more than 120,000 public chains, plus five with anomalous nucleotide sharing. In TCRdb, the immuneACCESS table is reduced to in-frame sequences with V and J assigned. These tables do not hold every clone; where another copy was compared, an unresolved V gene accounts for under half, and the others remain unexplained. D and trimming were read from the DNA, whereas the V and J calls and clone size are those reported in that table. The sample profile shows around 170,000 clones; about three quarters of them were found once. Clones ranked in the top ten supply 1.5% to 2% of the sample.

Material: PBMCs. This receptor was taken from a man in his late teens or twenties in good health and CMV-seronegative.

The DNA sequence reads TGTGCCAGCAGTTTAAGCGGGAGGGCTATTTACAATGAGCAGTTCTTC. Translated, this gives CASSLSGRAIYNEQFF. The rearranged segments are TRBV27 and TRBJ2-1, with 10 bases aligning to TRBD2. Germline trimming: 2 bases from V, 4 bases from J; junction bases outside gene matches: 5. Via the germline V gene (reference sequence), CDR1 is MNHEY and CDR2 SMNVEV. Measured from the cysteine to the phenylalanine, the CDR3 is 16 residues long. This entry keeps only the CDR3 DNA: 48 bases, framed from base 1.